This entry lists 10 T cell receptor beta chains sequenced from one sample in a study of OX40 agonist ivuxolimab in advanced cancers. The library relied on the immunoSEQ multiplex PCR assay. TCRdb holds this immuneACCESS table with in-frame rearrangements only. Some clones are missing; in checked studies, unresolved V genes explain under half, and the rest has no known cause. Here the sample has tens of thousands of clones; under 90% occur a single time. Clones ranked in the top ten supply about 5.1% of the sample. The material was CD4+ or CD8+ T cells sorted from blood, obtained in a trial of the OX40 agonist ivuxolimab. The receptors derive from an adult with an advanced solid tumor such as melanoma, head and neck, liver or kidney cancer.

V and J are TRBV28 and TRBJ1-5; TRBD1 matches at 9 bases. Trimming cost V 5 bases and J 7 bases; bases outside gene matches: 12. The length of the CDR3 is 16 residues. The V gene's germline CDR1 is MDHEN and CDR2 SYDVKM. The DNA of the CDR3 is TGTGCCAGCAGTCCCCCCGACAGGGGGTCTGGGCAGCCCCAGCATTTT. Translating gives CASSPPDRGSGQPQHF.

This CDR3 reads CASGLVAGAYEQYF. The CDR3 region has the DNA TGTGCTAGTGGTTTGGTGGCAGGGGCCTACGAGCAGTACTTC. This chain connects TRBV12-5 to TRBJ2-7, with D tentatively TRBD1 (6 bases). The germline V gene encodes CDR1 LGHNT and CDR2 FRNRAP. CDR3 size: 14 residues. Deletions cut 0 bases from V and 2 bases from J, with 8 bases between. The full variable domain, with the rest looked up from reference TRBV12-5 and TRBJ2-7, is DARVTQTPRHKVTEMGQEVTMRCQPILGHNTVFWYRQTMMQGLELLAYFRNRAPLDDSGMPKDRFSAEMPDATLATLKIQPSEPRDSAVYFCASGLVAGAYEQYFGPGTRLTVT.

The chain is built from TRBV11-3 and TRBJ2-1; TRBD1 is a possible D gene (5 bases). Germline V gene lookup returns CDR1 SGHNT and CDR2 YENEEA. The CDR3 sequence is 15 residues long. Trimming pared 1 base from V and 7 bases from J, leaving 14 bases between. The CDR3 sequence is CASSLAGPAWNEQFF. The CDR3 DNA reads TGTGCCAGCAGCTTAGCAGGGCCAGCGTGGAATGAGCAGTTCTTC.

CDR3 protein: CASSPPGSHTQYF. The DNA of the CDR3 is TGTGCCAGCAGCCCCCCAGGTTCACACACGCAGTATTTT. The gene calls are TRBV7-8 and TRBJ2-3; no clear D gene. Between the trimmed V and J ends, which lost 5 bases and 9 bases, there was a span of 15 bases. This CDR3 is built from 13 residues. Germline CDR1 is SGHVS and CDR2 is FQNEAQ.

This chain joins TRBV5-4 and TRBJ2-5, with D possibly TRBD2 on 6 matching bases. Trimming cost V 0 bases and J 4 bases, with 10 bases left between them. CDR1 is SGHNT and CDR2 is YYREEE in the germline V gene (reference sequence). The CDR3 totals 14 residues. CDR3 nucleotides: TGTGCCAGCAGCTTGGAAGGAGGGCGAGAGACCCAGTACTTC. It is translated as CASSLEGGRETQYF.

The gene calls are TRBV19 and TRBJ2-1; D not resolved. Germline V lookup: CDR1 LNHDA, CDR2 SQIVND (reference sequence). This CDR3 has 13 amino acids. Trimming took off 4 bases at V and 5 bases at J, with 9 bases between the two ends. CDR3: CASSRVAHNEQFF. Here the CDR3 DNA reads TGTGCCAGTAGTAGAGTTGCCCACAATGAGCAGTTCTTC.

This chain joins TRBV5-1 and TRBJ2-7, with 7 bases aligning to TRBD2. This CDR3 has 15 amino acids. Germline V CDR1 and CDR2: SGHRS, YFSETQ. Trimming took 1 base from V and 3 from J; bases not matched to a gene: 7. CDR3 residues: CASSLLFGGFYEQYF. CDR3 bases: TGCGCCAGCAGCTTGCTATTCGGGGGGTTCTACGAGCAGTACTTC.

The V and J genes are TRBV6-1 and TRBJ2-7; tentatively, D is TRBD2 (5 bases). V dropped 3 bases and J dropped 4 bases, with 19 bases sitting between them. CDR1 and CDR2 (germline): MNHNS, SASEGT. The CDR3 consists of 16 residues. CDR3 nucleotides: TGTGCCAGCAGTGATGGGCCGGCATCTACGGGATACGAGCAGTACTTC. Residues: CASSDGPASTGYEQYF.

This clone was counted only a few times. The chain combines TRBV28 with TRBJ1-5; D gene uncertain. The CDR3 runs to 13 residues. Per germline, CDR1 MDHEN and CDR2 SYDVKM. Trimming took off 5 bases at V and 3 bases at J, with 8 bases between the two ends. The CDR3 sequence: CASSPGLNQPQHF. The DNA of the CDR3 is TGTGCCAGCAGTCCCGGCCTCAATCAGCCCCAGCATTTT.

The genes are TRBV11-3 and TRBJ2-3, with no clear D. V lost 4 bases and J lost 6, with 14 bases in between. CDR1 is SGHNT and CDR2 is YENEEA in the germline V gene. The CDR3 is 14 amino acids. CDR3 protein: CASSSGTMKDTQYF. CDR3 in DNA: TGTGCCAGCAGCTCGGGCACAATGAAGGATACGCAGTATTTT.